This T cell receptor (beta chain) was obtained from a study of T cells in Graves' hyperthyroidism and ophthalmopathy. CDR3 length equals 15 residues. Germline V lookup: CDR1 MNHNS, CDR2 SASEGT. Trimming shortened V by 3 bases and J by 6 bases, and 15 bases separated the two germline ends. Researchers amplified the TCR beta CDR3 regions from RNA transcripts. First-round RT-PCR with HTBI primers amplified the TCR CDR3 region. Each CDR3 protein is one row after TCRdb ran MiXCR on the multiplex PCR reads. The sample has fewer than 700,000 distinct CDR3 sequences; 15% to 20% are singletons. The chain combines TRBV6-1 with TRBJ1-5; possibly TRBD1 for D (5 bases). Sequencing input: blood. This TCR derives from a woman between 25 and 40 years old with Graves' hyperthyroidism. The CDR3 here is CASSEGTGLGQPQHF. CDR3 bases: TGTGCCAGCAGTGAGGGCACAGGACTCGGTCAGCCCCAGCATTTT.